Described below is a single TCR beta chain sequence and its context. The sample originates from a study of molecular identifiers for immune sequencing clone quantification. TCRdb reanalysed the PCR reads using MiXCR and keeps one entry per CDR3 protein. The sample holds more than 450,000 distinct CDR3 sequences; about 25% are singletons and the top ten take 0.7% to 0.9%. Germline-derived CDR1 and CDR2 are MGHRA and YSYEKL. This CDR3 has 16 residues. Trimming at V came to 4 bases and at J to 4 bases, leaving 7 bases not matched to a gene. The material sequenced was naive CD8+ T cells from blood, with Jurkat cell RNA spiked in. The subset denotes: FACS-sorted CD8+CD4-CCR7+CD45RA+ naive T cells. The chain combines TRBV4-1 with TRBJ2-1; the match to TRBD2 covers 10 bases. The sequence was collected from a human donor in good health. Some libraries in this study had Jurkat cell RNA spiked in. The CDR3 loop reads CASSRSLAGAYNEQFF. In DNA, the CDR3 is TGCGCCAGCAGCCGTAGCCTAGCGGGAGCTTACAATGAGCAGTTCTTC.